Listed below are T cell receptor beta chains from one sample, sequenced in a study of blood T cells in healthy people across ages. In TCRdb, the 5' RACE reads were re-called with MiXCR into one record per CDR3 protein. The table shows around 970,000 distinct CDR3 sequences, with 45% to 60% occurring only once. Sequenced sample: blood. Receptors were obtained from a woman aged 55-70 years in good health. Both conserved end residues are part of each CDR3. The D gene is left open where the match is weak. Expanded clones are given a class, and other clones once, few, many or no size at all.

J gene,D gene,clone size,V gene,CDR3 DNA,CDR3 protein
TRBJ2-7,TRBD1,.,TRBV7-8,TGTGCCAGCTCCGGGACAGTAAACTACGAGCAGTACTTC,CASSGTVNYEQYF
TRBJ2-7,.,.,TRBV19,TGTGCCAGTAGTTTTGGACTGCGCTACGAGCAGTACTTC,CASSFGLRYEQYF
TRBJ1-1,.,.,TRBV28,TGTGCCACCGAGGGAAACACTGAAGCTTTCTTT,CATEGNTEAFF
TRBJ1-5,TRBD1,.,TRBV6-6,TGTGCCAGCAGTCTACAGGGGGCCCTTCAGCCCCAGCATTTT,CASSLQGALQPQHF
TRBJ2-1,.,.,TRBV27,TGTGCCAGCAGCCCCGGTAGAGATGAGCAGTTCTTC,CASSPGRDEQFF
TRBJ2-2,.,.,TRBV4-3,TGCGCCAGCAGCCAAGATACGGGGAGTCGAACCGGGGAGCTGTTTTTT,CASSQDTGSRTGELFF
TRBJ1-2,.,few,TRBV7-9,TGTGCCAGCAGTTCGGCCGGCCCCGTGGACTATGGCTACACCTTC,CASSSAGPVDYGYTF
TRBJ2-7,.,once,TRBV5-1,TGCGCCAGCAGCTTGGGGGGACCCGAGCAGTACTTC,CASSLGGPEQYF
TRBJ2-3,TRBD1,.,TRBV6-1,TGTGCCAGCAGTGATAAGGGGACAGGGGGCTTGTTGCATACGCAGTATTTT,CASSDKGTGGLLHTQYF
TRBJ2-5,TRBD1,many,TRBV7-7,TGTGCCAGCAGCCCCGGACAGGGGAAGACCCAGTACTTC,CASSPGQGKTQYF
TRBJ2-2,.,.,TRBV4-2,TGTGCCAGCAGCCAAGATCAGAGAGACACCGGGGAGCTGTTTTTT,CASSQDQRDTGELFF
TRBJ1-4,.,.,TRBV18,TGTGCCAGCTCATCGGACACAATCAGAGAAAAACTGTTTTTT,CASSSDTIREKLFF
TRBJ1-1,.,.,TRBV5-6,TGTGCCAGCAGCTTGGACCCCGAGACTGAAGCTTTCTTT,CASSLDPETEAFF
TRBJ2-3,.,.,TRBV27,TGTGCCAGCAGTTTTTTGCAAACCACAGATACGCAGTATTTT,CASSFLQTTDTQYF
TRBJ2-1,TRBD2,.,TRBV2,TGTGCCAGCAGCCCCCGTGGACTAGCGGGAGATGAGCAGTTCTTC,CASSPRGLAGDEQFF
TRBJ2-5,TRBD2,.,TRBV20-1,TGCAGTGCTAGGATCCTCCGGGAGGGGGGGGAGACCCAGTACTTC,CSARILREGGETQYF
TRBJ2-3,TRBD2,.,TRBV7-8,TGTGCCAGCAGCACCCGACTAGCGGGAGTTTCGGCAGATACGCAGTATTTT,CASSTRLAGVSADTQYF
TRBJ2-1,TRBD2,.,TRBV5-1,TGCGCCAGCAGCTCCTCGGGACTAGCGGGAGGGGGTGAGCAGTTCTTC,CASSSSGLAGGGEQFF
TRBJ2-7,TRBD2,.,TRBV6-1,TGTGCCAGCAGAACTCGTAGCGGGGACGGGGGATACGAGCAGTACTTC,CASRTRSGDGGYEQYF
TRBJ2-7,.,.,TRBV29-1,TGCAGCGTACTGGACACCTTCGGGGACGAGCAGTACTTC,CSVLDTFGDEQYF
TRBJ1-2,.,.,TRBV6-6,TGTGCCAGCAGTTTGCCTCCGAACTATGGCTACACCTTC,CASSLPPNYGYTF
TRBJ2-3,.,few,TRBV6-2/TRBV6-3,TGTGCCAGCAGTAGACTAGTCACAGATACGCAGTATTTT,CASSRLVTDTQYF
TRBJ2-2,TRBD2,.,TRBV7-2,TGTGCCAGCAGCTTTCTAGCGGGAGGAGTTGGGGAGCTGTTTTTT,CASSFLAGGVGELFF
TRBJ2-7,.,.,TRBV29-1,TGCGGCGTTCGGGACGGGACCTACGAGCAGTACTTC,CGVRDGTYEQYF
TRBJ2-7,TRBD1,.,TRBV20-1,TGCAGTGCTAAACCGGGACAGTACGAGCAGTACTTC,CSAKPGQYEQYF
TRBJ2-3,TRBD1,once,TRBV6-5,TGTGCCAGCAGTTACGGGGGACAGTCCTACGATACGCAGTATTTT,CASSYGGQSYDTQYF
TRBJ1-2,.,.,TRBV20-1,TGCAGTGCCCCCTCGGAACAGGGTAACTATGGCTACACCTTC,CSAPSEQGNYGYTF
TRBJ2-7,.,few,TRBV10-3,TGTGCCATTCAAAGCTCCTACGAGCAGTACTTC,CAIQSSYEQYF
TRBJ2-1,TRBD1,few,TRBV5-1,TGCGCCAGCAGCTTGGTACAGGGGTCTAAGAATGAGCAGTTCTTC,CASSLVQGSKNEQFF
TRBJ2-7,TRBD2,.,TRBV12-3/TRBV12-4,TGTGCCAGCACCGAGCGGGAGAACTCCTACGAGCAGTACTTC,CASTERENSYEQYF
TRBJ2-5,.,.,TRBV18,TGTGCCAGCTCACCACCGGAGACCCAGTACTTC,CASSPPETQYF
TRBJ2-1,.,.,TRBV20-1,TGCAGTGCTAGAGCGGCAAACTACAATGAGCAGTTCTTC,CSARAANYNEQFF
TRBJ2-3,TRBD2,.,TRBV5-1,TGCGCCAGCAGCTTGGGTAGCGGGAGTATCACAGATACGCAGTATTTT,CASSLGSGSITDTQYF
TRBJ2-4,TRBD2,few,TRBV28,TGTGCCAGCAGTCGTCCAGCGGGAGGGCGGAACATTCAGTACTTC,CASSRPAGGRNIQYF
TRBJ2-3,.,few,TRBV28,TGTGCCAGCAGTATGGAGCTTGGAAGCACAGATACGCAGTATTTT,CASSMELGSTDTQYF